The T cell receptor (beta chain) under discussion was sequenced for a study of cytomegalovirus exposure and HLA in healthy donors. The CDR3 consists of 15 residues. Germline lookup yields CDR1 MDHEN and CDR2 SYDVKM. V was pared by 6 bases and J by 8 bases, with 23 bases between. 60 Vbeta and 13 Jbeta primers were used in PCR. The protocol was immunoSEQ multiplex PCR, while the TCRdb copy is restricted to in-frame clones and leaves out a portion. The table shows 150,000 or so clones, with approximately 79% occurring only once. The specimen was PBMCs. This chain uses TRBV28 with TRBJ2-7; D is perhaps TRBD2 (5 bases). The TCR was taken from a man aged 45 to 65 in good health and CMV-seropositive. The CDR3 DNA is TGTGCCAGCAGCCCGCGGGCGGCGGACCCTCTCAAGCAGTACTTC. This translates into CASSPRAADPLKQYF.